This TCR beta chain was observed in a study of lymphopenia after photon versus proton radiotherapy. The germline V gene has CDR1 KGHSH and CDR2 LQKENI. This CDR3 spans 14 amino acids. The V and J ends lost 1 base and 1 base respectively, with 7 bases between them. Study-level points and caveats: Survival link was tested only in deceased patients; proton benefit remains a possibility.

Profiled with immunoSEQ multiplex PCR; TCRdb holds only in-frame clones, not every one. This sample has 25,000 to 30,000 clones, with about 87% found just once. Comment on this clone: Its matching antigen is unknown.

This chain links TRBV18 with TRBJ1-1; D ambiguous. Sequenced here: peripheral blood, sampled from a patient treated with proton-based radiotherapy. The receptor was isolated from a woman in her sixties or seventies with cholangiocarcinoma. Some clones in this sample may be carry-over from other donors' samples. The chain's CDR3 is CASSPRTTNTEAFF. CDR3 DNA: TGTGCCAGCTCACCACGGACCACGAACACTGAAGCTTTCTTT.